The sequence of this T cell receptor beta chain was determined in a study of lymphopenia after photon versus proton radiotherapy. Findings of the study overall: Authors raise, but do not show, better survival with proton therapy. Relative stability marked proton patients; photon patients lost diversity and naive cells. Oligoclonal CD8+ Temra expansion after nadir drove photon patients' diversity drop.

Looked up from germline, CDR1 is SGDLS and CDR2 is YYNGEE. Deletions cut 3 bases from V and 0 bases from J, with 10 bases between. This CDR3 spans 14 amino acids. This clone was seen a single time. Its antigen is not known. The protocol was immunoSEQ multiplex PCR, while the TCRdb copy is restricted to in-frame clones and leaves out a portion. The sample lists about 26,000 clones; 83% were seen once. The chain links TRBV9 to TRBJ2-7; the D gene could be TRBD1 or TRBD2 (6 bases each). This TCR was sampled from a woman aged 45-65 years with pancreatic cancer. This specimen consisted of peripheral blood, obtained from a patient treated with photon-based radiotherapy. CDR3 in amino acids: CASSEGGSSYEQYF. The CDR3 DNA reads as TGTGCCAGCAGCGAGGGGGGTAGCTCCTACGAGCAGTACTTC.